Detailed here is one T cell receptor (beta chain). Its antigen specificity is not known. One base away there is no much larger clone; base qualities are not given. This entry comes from a study of T cell responses to AZD1222 COVID-19 vaccine (TCRdb year 2021). Turning to the overall study: AZD1222 recipients with second doses at about 4 weeks or about 12 weeks were pooled, because spike-specific TCR depth and breadth did not differ between schedules. Trial participants were enrolled into age subgroups of 18-55, 56-69 and 70-plus years, which contained roughly 150, 30 and 60 TCR-sequenced participants, respectively. TCR sequencing was performed for about 250 trial participants, of whom 200 to 210 were given two doses of AZD1222 and some 25 were given two doses of MenACWY control vaccine.

Findings and caveats that apply to the study as a whole: The 56-69-year group was small, and its depth increase did not reach significance, likely because of low power. After two AZD1222 doses, both the breadth and the depth of spike-specific TCRs were significantly higher than at day 0 and than in MenACWY recipients. Participants were mostly white British and included more females than males, and it was suggested by the authors that clonal diversity may have been underestimated. Conclusions about previously exposed vaccinees are limited, since just five or six AZD1222 recipients were seropositive for SARS-CoV-2 at baseline. Because no samples from the day 14 peak response were available, repertoires could be characterized only after the peak T cell response. The vaccine-associated CD4 TCRs covered the entire spike protein, and the dominant responses fell in regions 160-218 and 743-854. Reportedly, almost half of the unique spike-specific TCRs recognized epitopes lying outside the regions that are mutated in the B.1.351 and B.1.1.7 variants.

The CDR3 regions of human TCRbeta chains were analyzed by immunosequencing. The paper's processing steps were these. TCRs in the repertoires were compared against a reference library of SARS-CoV-2-specific TCRs that had been generated with the MIRA antigen-specificity platform. Breadth was defined as the fraction of unique TCRs that were SARS-CoV-2-associated. Depth was defined as the fraction of total T cells that were SARS-CoV-2-associated. Using the MIRA data, each spike-specific TCR was mapped to the spike region that the TCR reacts to and placed in a CD4 or CD8 class. Log10-transformed breadth and depth values were compared by one-way ANOVA with Sidak's multiple comparisons tests. TCRdb took over this immuneACCESS table, retaining in-frame rearrangements with V and J assigned. Such tables are incomplete; in checked studies, under half of the missing clones stem from an unresolved V gene, and the remainder is unexplained. V and J calls and clone size follow that table, whereas D and trimming were derived from the DNA. Here the sample has 150,000 or so clones; 92% occur a single time. The ten most abundant clones make up roughly 4% of the sample.

The time point label, as the study defines it: baseline before first vaccination. Samples from vaccinated people were obtained from the UK trials COV001 and COV002, which included a single-blind randomized controlled phase 2/3 trial of AZD1222 (ChAdOx1 nCoV-19) in healthy adults. For TCRbeta chain sequencing, PBMC samples from trial participants were taken at day 0 and at day 28 after the second dose. CDR1 and CDR2, looked up from the germline V gene, are MGHRA and YSYEKL. CDR3 length: 13 amino acids, cysteine to phenylalanine. Only CDR3 DNA is held: 39 bases, read in frame from base 1. V is cut by 5 bases and J by 1 base, and the space between the germline ends is 7 bases.

This receptor chain uses TRBV4-1 and TRBJ2-3; a weak D assignment points to TRBD1 (5 bases agree). The source was peripheral blood, collected on day 0 of AZD1222 vaccination. This receptor was identified in an adult in good health. Here the CDR3 is given as CASSAQGTDTQYF. The sequenced DNA: TGCGCCAGCAGCGCACAGGGCACAGATACGCAGTATTTT.